The clone carrying this T cell receptor beta chain was seen a handful of times. TCRdb re-analysed the RT-PCR reads in MiXCR, keeping a single row per CDR3 protein. In the table there are more than 600,000 distinct CDR3 sequences, 13% to 15% of which are singletons. The CDR3 has 14 residues. Trimming at V came to 5 bases and at J to 7 bases, leaving 10 bases not matched to a gene. Germline V lookup: CDR1 SGHTA, CDR2 FQGNSA. The sample taken for sequencing was memory CD4+ T cells from blood. This clonotype originated in a female donor in good health, serving as a healthy control. The V gene is TRBV7-2, the J gene TRBJ2-7; 8 positions match TRBD1. The CDR3 bases are TGTGCCAGCAGCCGACAGGGGCAAACGGGAGAGCAGTACTTC. The encoded protein is CASSRQGQTGEQYF.